The 8 T cell receptor beta chains below were found in one sample sequenced in a study of CD8 T cells in Susac syndrome. Reverse transcription of about 0.45 to 1 ug RNA was performed with random hexamers. Each CDR3 protein is one row after TCRdb ran MiXCR on the immunoSEQ multiplex PCR reads. Of approximately 77,000 distinct CDR3 sequences in the sample, more than 85% were seen once. The sequencing input was CD4+ T cells from PBMCs. These receptors came from a human donor with Susac syndrome.

The V gene is TRBV5-1, the J gene TRBJ2-3; weak D call: TRBD1 (6 bases). CDR3 length equals 14 residues. The germline V gene encodes CDR1 SGHRS and CDR2 YFSETQ. V lost 0 bases and J 4 bases, leaving 9 bases between the germline ends. CDR3 coding DNA: TGCGCCAGCAGCTTGGAACAGGGATCAGATACGCAGTATTTT. Its translation is CASSLEQGSDTQYF.

CDR3 protein: CATSDWRAGGSYNEQFF. CDR3 bases: TGTGCCACCAGTGATTGGCGAGCGGGAGGCTCCTACAATGAGCAGTTCTTC. The chain combines TRBV24-1 with TRBJ2-1, with TRBD2 identical over 9 bases. The CDR3 runs 17 residues. From germline, CDR1 is KGHDR and CDR2 SFDVKD. J was trimmed by 0 bases and V by 2 bases; bases with no gene match: 4.

The CDR3 sequence is CASSLSPKGRRNEKLFF. The CDR3, as DNA: TGTGCCAGCAGTTTATCCCCGAAAGGGCGAAGAAATGAAAAACTGTTTTTT. The gene calls are TRBV27 and TRBJ1-4; no definite D call. The germline V gene encodes CDR1 MNHEY and CDR2 SMNVEV (reference sequence). Trimming cost V 0 bases and J 5 bases, with 16 bases left between them. The CDR3 runs 17 residues.

The chain uses TRBV7-9 and TRBJ1-6, with D possibly TRBD1 on 5 matching bases. Germline loops: CDR1 SEHNR, CDR2 FQNEAQ (reference sequence). CDR3 length: 14 amino acids. V shed 5 bases and J shed 8 bases, with 13 bases lying between them. The CDR3 DNA reads TGTGCCAGCAGCCGTCCAGGGCCCGATTCACCCCTCCACTTT. It specifies CASSRPGPDSPLHF.

The chain is built from TRBV2 and TRBJ1-4; D is undetermined. The germline CDR1 and CDR2 sequences are SNHLY and FYNNEI. V shed 6 bases and J shed 4 bases, with 12 bases lying between them. This CDR3 contains 14 residues. The CDR3 loop is CASSLEGYNEKLFF. The CDR3 DNA reads as TGTGCCAGCAGCCTGGAGGGATATAATGAAAAACTGTTTTTT.

The rearrangement uses TRBV5-1 and TRBJ1-5; D remains ambiguous. Trimming pared 0 bases from V and 0 bases from J, leaving 7 bases between. Germline V gene lookup returns CDR1 SGHRS and CDR2 YFSETQ. The CDR3 has 15 amino acids. CDR3 sequence: CASSLEGNSNQPQHF. As DNA, the CDR3 is TGCGCCAGCAGCTTGGAAGGAAATAGCAATCAGCCCCAGCATTTT.

The CDR3 nucleotides are TGCAGTGCTAGAGATCTAGCGGGAGGGCCCTACGAGCAGTACTTC. Amino acid sequence: CSARDLAGGPYEQYF. The rearrangement links TRBV20-1 to TRBJ2-7, with 12 nucleotides matching TRBD2. V shed 0 bases and J 2 bases; nucleotides not matched to a gene: 2. CDR1 and CDR2 from the germline V gene are DFQATT and SNEGSKA (reference sequence). The CDR3 runs to 15 residues.

The chain has TRBV5-1 and TRBJ1-4, with TRBD1 as a possible D gene (6 bases). CDR3 length: 14 amino acids. Germline V gene sequence: CDR1 SGHRS, CDR2 YFSETQ. With 1 base removed from V and 8 bases from J, the gap between germline ends came to 12 bases. In DNA form, the CDR3 reads TGCGCCAGCAGCTTGAGCACAGGGCGGGAAAAACTGTTTTTT. As protein: CASSLSTGREKLFF.